This passage covers 8 T cell receptor beta chains from one sample sequenced in a study of T cells in Graves' hyperthyroidism and ophthalmopathy. From RNA transcripts, TCR beta CDR3 regions were amplified. Using the HTBI primer set, a first-round RT-PCR was run on the TCR CDR3. Via MiXCR, TCRdb re-called the multiplex PCR reads, giving one row per CDR3 protein. The repertoire holds 250,000 to 300,000 distinct CDR3 sequences, with approximately 12% as singletons. The sequencing sample was made of blood. The origin of the receptors is a woman in her thirties with Graves' hyperthyroidism that later progressed to Graves' ophthalmopathy.

This rearrangement joins TRBV9 to TRBJ2-5; possible D gene TRBD1, 6 bases. The CDR3 length is 13 residues. Germline V lookup: CDR1 SGDLS, CDR2 YYNGEE. Trimming stripped 1 base from V and 10 bases from J, with 14 bases between. The CDR3 DNA reads TGTGCCAGCAGCGTAAATGATGAGGGACACCAGTACTTC. It yields the protein CASSVNDEGHQYF.

This clonotype was counted many times. V usage is TRBV12-3 or TRBV12-4 and J usage is TRBJ1-1, with a tentative D call TRBD1 (5 bases). This CDR3 is 12 amino acids long. V was cut by 11 bases and J by 3 bases, with 13 bases left in between. CDR3 sequence reads: CAALGQDTEAFF. Written as DNA, the CDR3 is TGTGCCGCGTTGGGGCAGGACACTGAAGCTTTCTTT.

This clonotype has more than one count but fewer than ten. This CDR3 is CASSLGLTATQYF. The CDR3 DNA reads TGTGCCAGTAGTCTCGGGCTAACAGCGACCCAGTACTTC. The chain employs TRBV19 and TRBJ2-5; no reliable D call. This CDR3 comprises 13 residues. The germline CDR1 and CDR2 sequences are LNHDA and SQIVND (reference sequence). V lost 5 bases and J lost 7, with 14 bases in between. Looking up the rest from reference TRBV19 and TRBJ2-5 gives the full variable domain: DGGITQSPKYLFRKEGQNVTLSCEQNLNHDAMYWYRQDPGQGLRLIYYSQIVNDFQKGDIAEGYSVSREKKESFPLTVTSAQKNPTAFYLCASSLGLTATQYFGPGTRLLVL.

There are a few counts of this clonotype. A much larger clonotype is one base distant, so this may be a read error. This chain links TRBV20-1 with TRBJ2-2, with 7 positions matching TRBD1. The J segment lost 10 bases and the V segment lost 7 bases, leaving 6 bases of the junction unmatched. CDR1 and CDR2 (germline): DFQATT, SNEGSKA (reference sequence). The CDR3 consists of 11 residues. The CDR3 reads CSVEGGEELFF. In DNA, the CDR3 is TGCAGTGTTGAAGGGGGCGAGGAGCTGTTTTTT.

In regard to this clonotype: Being one base from a much bigger clone, this may be a read error. The genes are TRBV28 and TRBJ2-7; 9 nucleotides align to TRBD1. Trimming removed 5 bases from V and 7 bases from J; junction bases left unmatched: 12. This CDR3 spans 15 amino acids. The germline V gene has CDR1 MDHEN and CDR2 SYDVKM. CDR3 nucleotides: TGTGCCAGCAGTGATCCCAGACAGGGGGTTGTGGAGCAGTACTTC. Translated: CASSDPRQGVVEQYF.

This clonotype showed up many times. The V and J genes are TRBV19 and TRBJ2-3, with D uncertain. The CDR3 extends over 13 amino acids. Germline-derived CDR1 and CDR2 are LNHDA and SQIVND (reference sequence). With 4 bases removed from V and 5 bases from J, the gap between germline ends came to 10 bases. The CDR3 DNA sequence: TGTGCCAGTAGTACCCTGACTGGAGATACGCAGTATTTT. It yields the protein CASSTLTGDTQYF.

This clonotype was detected ten times or more. The chain carries TRBV5-5 and TRBJ1-1, with D possibly TRBD1 on 6 matching bases. CDR1 is SGHKS and CDR2 is YYEKEE in the germline V gene (reference sequence). V was cut by 2 bases and J by 1 base, with 12 bases left in between. The CDR3 totals 15 residues. The DNA for the CDR3 is TGTGCCAGCAGCTTTAATCCGACAGGGAACACTGAAGCTTTCTTT. Protein product: CASSFNPTGNTEAFF.

This clonotype appeared many times. V and J are TRBV20-1 and TRBJ2-3, with 8 bases aligning to TRBD1. The V gene's germline CDR1 is DFQATT and CDR2 SNEGSKA (reference sequence). The CDR3 length is 16 residues. With 3 bases clipped from V and 4 bases from J, the junction kept 12 bases outside the gene matches. CDR3: CSARDPDRAGADTQYF. The CDR3 DNA follows: TGCAGTGCTAGGGACCCGGACAGGGCTGGTGCAGATACGCAGTATTTT.